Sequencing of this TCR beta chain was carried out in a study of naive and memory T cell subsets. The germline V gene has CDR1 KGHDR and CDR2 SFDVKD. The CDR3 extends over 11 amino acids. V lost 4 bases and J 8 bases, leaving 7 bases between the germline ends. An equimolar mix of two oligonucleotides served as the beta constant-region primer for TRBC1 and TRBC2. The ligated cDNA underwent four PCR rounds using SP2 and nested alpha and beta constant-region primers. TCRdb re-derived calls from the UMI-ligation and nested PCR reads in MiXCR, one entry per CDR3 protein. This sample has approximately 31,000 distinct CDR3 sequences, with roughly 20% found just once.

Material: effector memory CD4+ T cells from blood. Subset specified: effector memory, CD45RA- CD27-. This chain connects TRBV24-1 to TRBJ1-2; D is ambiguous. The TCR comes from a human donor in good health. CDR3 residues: CATSDGRGYTF. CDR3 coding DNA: TGTGCCACCAGTGACGGGAGGGGCTACACCTTC.